The 22 T cell receptor beta chains reported below all come from one sample, sequenced in a study of beta chain features in type 1 diabetes. Expressed TCRB transcripts were sequenced after all isolated RNA was converted to cDNA. The table came from immunoSEQ multiplex PCR; TCRdb's copy has only in-frame clones and leaves some out. The data show some 410,000 clones, 11% seen once. The sequencing sample was made of naive CD4+ T cells from blood. Every receptor here comes from a woman under 30 in good health.

The chain links TRBV27 to TRBJ2-3; D unresolved. CDR1 and CDR2 (germline): MNHEY, SMNVEV (reference sequence). Trimming cost V 5 bases and J 0 bases, with 12 bases left between them. CDR3 length: 15 amino acids. CDR3 sequence: CASSRYSYSTDTQYF. The CDR3 coding sequence is TGTGCCAGCAGTCGCTATAGTTACAGCACAGATACGCAGTATTTT.

The chain joins TRBV4-2 to TRBJ2-5, with D hard to call. Per the germline V gene, CDR1 is LGHNA and CDR2 is YNFKEQ. The V end was cut by 1 base, the J end by 4 bases, with 7 bases between. The CDR3 runs 13 residues. CDR3 DNA: TGTGCCAGCAGCCAAGCTGTCCTAGAGACCCAGTACTTC. Its translation is CASSQAVLETQYF.

This clone was seen a handful of times. V gene TRBV5-4 combines with J gene TRBJ2-3; D might be TRBD1 or TRBD2, each matching 5 bases. This CDR3 is built from 16 residues. Germline CDR1 reads SGHNT; CDR2 reads YYREEE (reference sequence). With 4 bases removed from V and 2 bases from J, the gap between germline ends came to 17 bases. This CDR3 reads CASSTGRSPATDTQYF. Written as DNA, the CDR3 is TGTGCCAGCAGCACGGGGCGGTCGCCTGCCACAGATACGCAGTATTTT.

This clone appeared a few times. The chain has TRBV5-1 and TRBJ2-5, with 9 bases fitting TRBD1. Per the germline V gene, CDR1 is SGHRS and CDR2 is YFSETQ. Trimming took 0 bases from V and 5 from J; bases not matched to a gene: 2. This CDR3 is 14 amino acids long. This chain's CDR3 is CASSLEGTGETQYF. The CDR3 DNA follows: TGCGCCAGCAGCTTGGAGGGGACAGGGGAGACCCAGTACTTC.

The gene calls are TRBV28 and TRBJ2-1; D call uncertain. This CDR3 comprises 12 residues. In germline, CDR1 is MDHEN, CDR2 SYDVKM. Trimming pared 8 bases from V and 7 bases from J, leaving 12 bases between. This CDR3 is CASVDVRNEQFF. The CDR3, as DNA: TGTGCCAGCGTGGACGTCCGGAATGAGCAGTTCTTC.

The chain uses TRBV19 and TRBJ2-7; tentatively, D is TRBD1 (6 bases). The V end was cut by 2 bases, the J end by 3 bases, with 11 bases between. The CDR3 totals 14 residues. CDR1 and CDR2 from the germline V gene are LNHDA and SQIVND (reference sequence). The CDR3 loop reads CASSISPGVYEQYF. The DNA of the CDR3 is TGTGCCAGTAGTATATCTCCAGGGGTCTACGAGCAGTACTTC.

The CDR3: CASSLRGISYEQYF. CDR3 bases: TGTGCCAGCAGCTTGAGAGGTATCTCCTACGAGCAGTACTTC. This rearrangement joins TRBV5-5 to TRBJ2-7, with unresolved D. CDR3 size: 14 residues. Trimming shortened V by 1 base and J by 0 bases, and 8 bases separated the two germline ends. Germline CDR1 reads SGHKS; CDR2 reads YYEKEE (reference sequence).

The rearrangement links TRBV13 to TRBJ2-5, with TRBD1 matching over 8 bases. The CDR3 totals 15 residues. The germline V gene has CDR1 PRHDT and CDR2 FYEKMQ (reference sequence). With 0 bases clipped from V and 5 bases from J, the junction kept 5 bases outside the gene matches. CDR3 DNA: TGTGCCAGCAGCTTAGGGGACAGGGCAGGGGAGACCCAGTACTTC. Amino acids: CASSLGDRAGETQYF.

This clone was seen a few times. V usage is TRBV9 and J usage is TRBJ2-7, with TRBD1 as a possible D gene (5 bases). Germline CDR1 and CDR2: SGDLS and YYNGEE. The V and J ends lost 0 bases and 2 bases respectively, with 9 bases between them. CDR3 size: 14 residues. The CDR3 loop reads CASSVAGKPYEQYF. The CDR3 DNA sequence: TGTGCCAGCAGCGTAGCAGGGAAACCCTACGAGCAGTACTTC.

This clone was counted a few times. This sequence joins TRBV29-1 and TRBJ2-7; tentatively, D is TRBD2 (6 bases). Germline values: CDR1 SQVTM, CDR2 ANQGSEA. The CDR3 consists of 15 residues. Trimming removed 4 bases from V and 0 bases from J, with 16 bases in between. This CDR3 reads CSVVGGSESSYEQYF. DNA of the CDR3: TGCAGCGTTGTGGGGGGTAGCGAGAGCTCCTACGAGCAGTACTTC.

This clone was observed a handful of times. This sample includes further DNA sequences coding for the same CDR3. The chain joins TRBV7-9 to TRBJ2-1, with a possible D match to TRBD1 (5 bases). The germline V gene encodes CDR1 SEHNR and CDR2 FQNEAQ (reference sequence). The length of the CDR3 is 13 residues. V was clipped by 5 bases and J by 4 bases, with 9 bases between them. CDR3 coding DNA: TGTGCCAGCAGCGTATCAGGGTACAATGAGCAGTTCTTC. Encoded protein: CASSVSGYNEQFF.

This clone has just a few counts. The chain uses TRBV14 and TRBJ2-2; no firm D call. Trimming took off 6 bases at V and 7 bases at J, with 12 bases between the two ends. The CDR3 loop spans 13 amino acids. The germline V gene encodes CDR1 SGHDN and CDR2 FVKESK. The CDR3 sequence is CASSQIRGGELFF. The CDR3 nucleotides read TGTGCCAGCAGTCAGATCAGAGGCGGGGAGCTGTTTTTT.

This clone appeared a few times. The rearrangement links TRBV7-9 to TRBJ2-1; perhaps TRBD1 as D (5 bases). Per germline, CDR1 SEHNR and CDR2 FQNEAQ (reference sequence). With 3 bases removed from V and 6 bases from J, the gap between germline ends came to 9 bases. This CDR3 region has 13 residues. The CDR3 bases are TGTGCCAGCAGCTTCCGCCAGGGCAATGAGCAGTTCTTC. Protein sequence: CASSFRQGNEQFF.

This chain uses TRBV27 with TRBJ2-5, with D perhaps TRBD1 (5 bases). Between the trimmed V and J ends, which lost 6 bases and 1 base, there was a span of 12 bases. Germline V gene sequence: CDR1 MNHEY, CDR2 SMNVEV (reference sequence). This CDR3 contains 14 residues. The CDR3 is CASRKDSLQETQYF. The CDR3, as DNA: TGTGCCAGCAGAAAAGACAGCCTCCAAGAGACCCAGTACTTC.

This chain connects TRBV7-2 to TRBJ2-1; D not resolved. This CDR3 contains 13 residues. V was pared by 1 base and J by 10 bases, with 11 bases between. Germline CDR1 and CDR2: SGHTA and FQGNSA. The CDR3 DNA reads as TGTGCCAGCAGCTTAGGTCTCCTAGGGGAGCAGTTCTTC. Amino acids: CASSLGLLGEQFF.

The V call is TRBV7-2, the J call TRBJ2-7, with 9 nucleotides matching TRBD1. Germline V gives CDR1 SGHTA, CDR2 FQGNSA. V trimming: 5 bases; J trimming: 7 bases; junction bases outside the gene matches: 9. CDR3 length: 14 residues. The CDR3, as DNA: TGTGCCAGCAGCGGGACAGGGTTCTCTTCGGAGCAGTACGTC. It codes for CASSGTGFSSEQYV.

V and J are TRBV18 and TRBJ1-2, with no clear D. V lost 2 bases and J lost 8, with 12 bases in between. The germline V gene encodes CDR1 KGHSH and CDR2 LQKENI. The CDR3 is 13 amino acids. CDR3 sequence reads: CASSPWKGTGYTF. The CDR3 nucleotides are TGTGCCAGCTCACCATGGAAAGGAACGGGCTACACCTTC.

The rearrangement links TRBV28 to TRBJ2-1; perhaps TRBD1 as D (7 bases). Germline V gives CDR1 MDHEN, CDR2 SYDVKM. Trimming shortened V by 5 bases and J by 7 bases, and 21 bases separated the two germline ends. This CDR3 region has 16 residues. Here the CDR3 reads CASSPPQGRRVNEQFF. The CDR3 coding sequence is TGTGCCAGCAGTCCGCCACAGGGGAGGAGGGTGAATGAGCAGTTCTTC.

This clone was detected a few times. The chain uses TRBV7-2 and TRBJ2-3, with D possibly being TRBD1 or TRBD2 (5 bases each). CDR1 is SGHTA, CDR2 FQGNSA, per germline. V lost 3 bases to trimming and J lost 4 bases, with 17 bases between them. CDR3 length equals 16 residues. CDR3 nucleotide sequence: TGTGCCAGCAGCTTCGACAGCTCGGGGAGAGCAGATACGCAGTATTTT. Residues: CASSFDSSGRADTQYF.

This clone has only a few counts. At one of its ends the junction is not consistent with the germline gene, which may arise from a read error. V usage is TRBV7-7 and J usage is TRBJ2-1; possibly TRBD2 for D (6 bases). Germline loops: CDR1 SSHAT, CDR2 FNYEAQ (reference sequence). This CDR3 contains 16 residues. Here the CDR3 DNA reads TGTGCTAGCAGCCTAAGGTTCGGGGGTTACTACAATGAGCAGTTCTTC. It yields the protein CASSLRFGGYYNEQFF.

The table lists this clone with a few counts. This chain links TRBV5-1 with TRBJ2-1; TRBD2 might be the D (5 bases). The CDR3 sequence is 17 residues long. CDR1 is SGHRS, CDR2 YFSETQ, per germline. V was cut by 0 bases and J by 0 bases, with 13 bases left in between. CDR3: CASSLDLGATSYNEQFF. The CDR3 DNA follows: TGCGCCAGCAGCTTGGACTTGGGAGCAACCTCCTACAATGAGCAGTTCTTC.

This rearrangement joins TRBV29-1 to TRBJ1-1; TRBD1 might be the D (6 bases). The CDR3 is 14 amino acids. V was shortened by 8 bases and J by 1 base, with 17 bases between the two germline ends. Looked up from germline, CDR1 is SQVTM and CDR2 is ANQGSEA. The CDR3 sequence: CSFRRGASNTEAFF. CDR3 DNA: TGCAGCTTCCGCCGGGGGGCATCGAACACTGAAGCTTTCTTT.